This T cell receptor beta chain appears in the sequencing data of a study of blood T cell repertoires in COVID-19. Background on the study: Both acute and convalescent COVID-19 samples were obtained from the United States, Italy and Spain. The cDNA or gDNA used as material had been derived from T cells, B-cell-depleted T cells, or PBMCs.

Germline loops: CDR1 ENHRY, CDR2 SYGVKD. This CDR3 has 16 amino acids. The V and J ends lost 6 bases and 0 bases, in that order; junction bases with no gene match: 9. Study processing details: From reference gene primer amplification, estimates of nucleated cell counts were derived. The method was immunoSEQ multiplex PCR; TCRdb's version includes in-frame clones alone and lacks a portion of them. V, J and clone size are taken as reported in that table, and D and trimming were inferred from the DNA itself. The sample lists approximately 68,000 clones; approximately 85% were seen once. V usage is TRBV10-3 and J usage is TRBJ1-1, with TRBD1 matching over 8 bases. The sample was peripheral blood. The sequence derives from a woman of 80 years or more with active or convalescent COVID-19. The CDR3 DNA is TGTGCCATCAGGAGGACAGGGCTTGACCTGAACACTGAAGCTTTCTTT. Translated, it gives CAIRRTGLDLNTEAFF.